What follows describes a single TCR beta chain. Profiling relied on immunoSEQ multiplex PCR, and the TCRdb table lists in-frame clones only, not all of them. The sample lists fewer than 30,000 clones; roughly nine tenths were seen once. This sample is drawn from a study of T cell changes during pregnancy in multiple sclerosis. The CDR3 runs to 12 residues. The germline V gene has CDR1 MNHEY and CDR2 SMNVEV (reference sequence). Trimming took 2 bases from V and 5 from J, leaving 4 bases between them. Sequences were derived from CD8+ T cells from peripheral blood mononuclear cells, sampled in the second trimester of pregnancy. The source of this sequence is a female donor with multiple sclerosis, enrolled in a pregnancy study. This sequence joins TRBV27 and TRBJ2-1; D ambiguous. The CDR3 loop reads CASSLANNEQFF. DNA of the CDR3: TGTGCCAGCAGTTTAGCTAACAATGAGCAGTTCTTC.